This T cell receptor (beta chain) was sequenced for a study of shared clonotypes between healthy human individuals. Study-wide findings and caveats: Rarefaction showed that sequencing of sorted subsets was incomplete (despite large depth).

A remark on this clone: What it recognizes is unknown.

V lost 9 bases and J 4 bases, leaving 16 bases between the germline ends. Germline CDR1 and CDR2: LNHDA and SQIVND (reference sequence). The length of the CDR3 is 14 residues. The table came from immunoSEQ multiplex PCR; TCRdb's copy has only in-frame clones and leaves some out. The sample has under 1,100,000 clones, roughly 75% seen once. The receptor was derived from a man between 18 and 29 years old in good health. Sequencing was carried out using memory CD4+ T cells sorted from blood. Subset reported: CD45RA-negative fraction. The gene calls are TRBV19 and TRBJ1-3, with a tentative D call TRBD1 (6 bases). This chain's CDR3 is CASQYGGPGNTIYF. CDR3 DNA: TGTGCCAGCCAGTACGGGGGGCCAGGAAACACCATATATTTT.